Listed here is a single T cell receptor beta chain. Its antigen is as yet unknown. Each donor's status was that of a healthy bone marrow donor. The data stem from a study of cytomegalovirus exposure and HLA in healthy donors. About the research overall: Among the approximately 400 genotyped donors, about 81% were placed in the Caucasian-associated ancestry cluster. Notes on the study in general: Clonal expansion, a later analysis showed, was greater in HLA-associated TCR beta chains than in equally common others.

It was with 60 Vbeta and 13 Jbeta primers that the PCR ran. Measured with immunoSEQ multiplex PCR; TCRdb has only the in-frame clones, and not every one. The sample records about 120,000 clones, approximately 60% being singletons. This CDR3 contains 16 residues. Germline loops: CDR1 SGHDN, CDR2 FVKESK. Deletions cut 1 base from V and 5 bases from J, with 15 bases between. The rearrangement uses TRBV14 and TRBJ2-1; D may be TRBD2 (6 bases). Sequenced: PBMCs. The sequence derives from a woman aged 25 to 39 in good health and CMV-seronegative. The CDR3 nucleotides read TGTGCCAGCAGCCAAGTGTACCCGGGAGCAGACAATGAGCAGTTCTTC. This sequence encodes CASSQVYPGADNEQFF.